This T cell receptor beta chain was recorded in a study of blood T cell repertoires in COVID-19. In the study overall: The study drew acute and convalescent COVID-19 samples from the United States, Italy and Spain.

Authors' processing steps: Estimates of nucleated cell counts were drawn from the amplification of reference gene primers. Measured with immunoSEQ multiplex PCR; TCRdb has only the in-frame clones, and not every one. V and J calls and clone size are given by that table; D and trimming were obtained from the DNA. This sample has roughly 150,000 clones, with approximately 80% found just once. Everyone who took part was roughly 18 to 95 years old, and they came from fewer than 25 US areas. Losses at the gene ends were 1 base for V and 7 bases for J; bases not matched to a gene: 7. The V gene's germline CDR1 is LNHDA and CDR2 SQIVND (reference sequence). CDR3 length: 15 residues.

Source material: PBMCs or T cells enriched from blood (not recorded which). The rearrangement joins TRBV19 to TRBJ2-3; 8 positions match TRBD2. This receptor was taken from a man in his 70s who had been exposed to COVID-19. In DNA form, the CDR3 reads TGTGCCAGTAGTATAGCGGGAGGGCCACCAAATACGCAGTATTTT. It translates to CASSIAGGPPNTQYF. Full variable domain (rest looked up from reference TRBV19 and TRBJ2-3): DGGITQSPKYLFRKEGQNVTLSCEQNLNHDAMYWYRQDPGQGLRLIYYSQIVNDFQKGDIAEGYSVSREKKESFPLTVTSAQKNPTAFYLCASSIAGGPPNTQYFGPGTRLTVL.